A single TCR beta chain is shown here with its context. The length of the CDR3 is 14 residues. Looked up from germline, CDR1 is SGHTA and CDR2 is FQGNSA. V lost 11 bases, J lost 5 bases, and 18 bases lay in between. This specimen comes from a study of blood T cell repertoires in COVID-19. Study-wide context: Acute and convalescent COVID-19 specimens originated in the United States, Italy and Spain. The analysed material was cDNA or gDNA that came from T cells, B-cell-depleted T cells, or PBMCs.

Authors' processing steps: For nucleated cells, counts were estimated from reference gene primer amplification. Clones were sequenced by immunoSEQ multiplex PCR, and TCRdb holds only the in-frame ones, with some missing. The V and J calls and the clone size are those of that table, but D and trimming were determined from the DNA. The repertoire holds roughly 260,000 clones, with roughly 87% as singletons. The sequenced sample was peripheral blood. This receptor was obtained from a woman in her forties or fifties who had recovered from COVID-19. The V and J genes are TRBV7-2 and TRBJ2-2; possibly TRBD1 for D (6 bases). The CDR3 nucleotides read TGTGCCGAAAATATGGGGGCAAGGACCGGGGAGCTGTTTTTT. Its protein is CAENMGARTGELFF.